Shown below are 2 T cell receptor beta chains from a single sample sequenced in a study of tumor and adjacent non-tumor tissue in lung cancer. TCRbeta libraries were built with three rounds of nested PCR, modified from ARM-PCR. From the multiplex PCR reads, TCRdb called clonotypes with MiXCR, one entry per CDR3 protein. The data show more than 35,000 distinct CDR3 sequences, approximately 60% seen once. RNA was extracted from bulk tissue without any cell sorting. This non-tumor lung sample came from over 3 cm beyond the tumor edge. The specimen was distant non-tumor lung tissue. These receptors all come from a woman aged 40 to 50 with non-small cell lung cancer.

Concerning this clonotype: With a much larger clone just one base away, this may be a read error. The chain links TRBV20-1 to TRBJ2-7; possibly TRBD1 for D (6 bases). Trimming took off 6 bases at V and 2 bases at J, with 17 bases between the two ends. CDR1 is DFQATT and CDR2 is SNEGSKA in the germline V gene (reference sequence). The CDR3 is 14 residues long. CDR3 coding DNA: TGCAGTGCCCTAAACCGGACAGCAGCCTACGAGCAGTACTTC. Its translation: CSALNRTAAYEQYF.

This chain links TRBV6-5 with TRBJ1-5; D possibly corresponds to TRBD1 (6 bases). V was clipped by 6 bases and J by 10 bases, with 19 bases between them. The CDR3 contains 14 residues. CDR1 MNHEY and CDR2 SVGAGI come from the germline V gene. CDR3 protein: CASSYTPDRCPQHF. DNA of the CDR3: TGTGCCAGCAGCTATACACCCGACAGGTGTCCCCAGCATTTT.